One sample yielded the 3 T cell receptor beta chains listed below, sequenced in a study of T cell changes during pregnancy in multiple sclerosis. TCRdb keeps only in-frame clones here, not all; method: immunoSEQ multiplex PCR. The sample has just over 90,000 clones; 91% are singletons. The sample here was peripheral blood, taken after pregnancy. These receptors were collected from a female donor in good health, enrolled as a control in a pregnancy study.

The V gene is TRBV19, the J gene TRBJ1-2, with D tentatively TRBD1 (6 bases). The germline V and J ends were trimmed by 9 bases and 8 bases, with 16 bases remaining between them. Germline-derived CDR1 and CDR2 are LNHDA and SQIVND (reference sequence). This CDR3 region has 12 residues. CDR3 in amino acids: CASHQGGKGYTF. In DNA, the CDR3 is TGTGCCAGCCACCAAGGGGGTAAAGGCTACACCTTC.

Only one count was recorded for this clone. The CDR3 DNA reads as TGTGCCAGTAGTATCGGACAAAAGCTTTATGGCTACACCTTC. Its translation is CASSIGQKLYGYTF. The chain employs TRBV19 and TRBJ1-2; D is perhaps TRBD1 (5 bases). The CDR3 length is 14 residues. V lost 3 bases and J lost 5, with 13 bases in between. CDR1 and CDR2 (germline): LNHDA, SQIVND (reference sequence).

This clone was counted between two and nine times. The chain uses TRBV9 and TRBJ2-3; TRBD2 matches 13 bases. Germline loops: CDR1 SGDLS, CDR2 YYNGEE. The ends lost 4 bases at V and 4 bases at J; junction bases unmatched: 12. The CDR3 has 18 residues. This CDR3 is CASSPTSGGAFLADTQYF. CDR3 in DNA: TGTGCCAGCAGCCCCACTAGCGGGGGGGCGTTTCTAGCAGATACGCAGTATTTT. The full variable domain, rest sourced from reference TRBV9 and TRBJ2-3, is DSGVTQTPKHLITATGQRVTLRCSPRSGDLSVYWYQQSLDQGLQFLIQYYNGEERAKGNILERFSAQQFPDLHSELNLSSLELGDSALYFCASSPTSGGAFLADTQYFGPGTRLTVL.